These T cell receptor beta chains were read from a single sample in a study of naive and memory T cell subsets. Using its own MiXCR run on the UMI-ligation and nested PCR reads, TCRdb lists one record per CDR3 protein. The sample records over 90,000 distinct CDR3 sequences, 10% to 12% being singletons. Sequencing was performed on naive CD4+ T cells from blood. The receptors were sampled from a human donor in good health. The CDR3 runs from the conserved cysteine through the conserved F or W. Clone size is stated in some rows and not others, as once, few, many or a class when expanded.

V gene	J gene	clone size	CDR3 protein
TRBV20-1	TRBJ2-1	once	CSAIPGLTKYNEQFF
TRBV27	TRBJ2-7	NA	CASSFVRRGSSYEQYF
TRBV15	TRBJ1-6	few	CATSRDILGAPLHF
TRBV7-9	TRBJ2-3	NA	CASSLISVPTDTQYF
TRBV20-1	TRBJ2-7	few	CSARPWTSGAGLYF
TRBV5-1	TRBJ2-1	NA	CASSFELPANNEQFF
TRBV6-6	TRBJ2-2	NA	CASSTPARGNTGELFF
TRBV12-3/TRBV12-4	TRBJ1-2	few	CASRPTGSDGYTF
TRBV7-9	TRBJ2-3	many	CASSFAGVDTQYF
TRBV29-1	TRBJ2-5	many	CSVERDSKGTQYF
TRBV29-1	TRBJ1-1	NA	CSAERRVNTEAFF
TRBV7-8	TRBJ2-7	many	CASSPTRGTYEQYF
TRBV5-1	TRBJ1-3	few	CASRQTDRSSGNTIYF
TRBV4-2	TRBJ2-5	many	CASSQGQSGKETQYF
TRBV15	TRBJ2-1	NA	CATSRAGQGAPNEQFF
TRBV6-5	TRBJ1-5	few	CASSLVVNQPQHF
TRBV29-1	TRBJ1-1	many	CSVEVRLGNGPNTEAFF
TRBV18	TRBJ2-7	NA	CASSPRTGEEQYF
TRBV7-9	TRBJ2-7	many	CASTVGGPGEQYF
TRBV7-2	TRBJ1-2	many	CASSLDVQGNGYTF
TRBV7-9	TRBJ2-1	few	CASSLLTVVGNEQFF
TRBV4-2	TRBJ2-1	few	CASSQDPDRGQANEQFF
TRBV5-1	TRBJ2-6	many	CASSLGGLAGPSGANVLTF
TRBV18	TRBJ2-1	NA	CASSQTGLAGHEQFF
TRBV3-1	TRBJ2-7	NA	CASSRTGRKIYEQYF
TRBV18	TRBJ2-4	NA	CASSSEDRRNIQYF
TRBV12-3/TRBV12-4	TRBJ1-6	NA	CASSRLGDSPLHF
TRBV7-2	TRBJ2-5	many	CASSFGQGETQYF
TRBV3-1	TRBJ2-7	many	CASSPTSVAYEQYF
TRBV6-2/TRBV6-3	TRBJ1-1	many	CASSYPGTAFF
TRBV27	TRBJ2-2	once	CASSLSRTVVTGELFF
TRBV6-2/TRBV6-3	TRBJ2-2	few	CASSYSRTSAPTGELFF
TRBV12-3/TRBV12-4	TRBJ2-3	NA	CASSLAPGSDTQYF
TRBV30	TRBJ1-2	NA	CAWSRTGPYGYTF
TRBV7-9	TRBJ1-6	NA	CASSPGRAINSPLHF
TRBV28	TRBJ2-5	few	CASRVGGQETQYF
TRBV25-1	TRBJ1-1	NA	CASSVKGRTETFF
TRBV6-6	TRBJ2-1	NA	CASSYYPDNEQFF
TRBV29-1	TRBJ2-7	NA	CSVEGTNSYEQYF
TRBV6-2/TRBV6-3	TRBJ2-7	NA	CASSSLAGGPYEQYF
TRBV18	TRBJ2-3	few	CASSPSGGPLTDTQYF
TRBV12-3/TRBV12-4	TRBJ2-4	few	CASSGGTENIQYF
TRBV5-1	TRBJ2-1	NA	CASSSAGSSYNEQFF
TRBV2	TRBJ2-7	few	CASSEASGVTYEQYF
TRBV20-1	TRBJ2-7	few	CSARVASGMTYEQYF
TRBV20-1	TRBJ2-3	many	CSARRSGTPDTQYF
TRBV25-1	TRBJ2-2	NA	CASSDSGRVGGELFF
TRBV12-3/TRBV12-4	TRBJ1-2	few	CASRTTGGRYSGYTF
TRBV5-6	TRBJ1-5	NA	CASSGQGAGGQPQHF
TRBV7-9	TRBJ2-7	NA	CASSSLWVIGEQYF
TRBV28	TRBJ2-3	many	CASSSLTDTQYF
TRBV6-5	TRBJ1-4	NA	CASSRLWGEKLFF